The T cell receptor beta chain under discussion was sequenced for a study of regulatory T cells in long-lasting Graves disease. The study's findings and limits: The study found persistent patients shared more public clonotypes (roughly 3,000) than new patients (just over 950).

About this clonotype: The target antigen is unknown.

The time point: newly diagnosed GD, antithyroid drugs for less than 3 months. PBMC RNA was the source of the TCR library. By American Thyroid Association guidelines, Graves' disease was diagnosed in the cohort. From an endocrinology department in Xi'an, China, came the patients. Arm-PCR of CDR3 regions with iRepertoire HTBI primers generated TCR beta libraries. TCRdb ran MiXCR on the multiplex PCR reads and lists one entry per CDR3 protein. The sample contains about 620,000 distinct CDR3 sequences, 15% to 20% of which appear only once. Per the germline V gene, CDR1 is SGDLS and CDR2 is YYNGEE. With 3 bases removed from V and 3 bases from J, the gap between germline ends came to 15 bases. This CDR3 contains 15 residues. This same sample was also part of a study on T cells in Graves' hyperthyroidism and ophthalmopathy.

The source of this sequence is a woman in her 30s with Graves disease. Sequencing used peripheral blood mononuclear cells (PBMCs), obtained at new diagnosis, from a patient treated with antithyroid drugs. The chain couples TRBV9 to TRBJ1-1, with a tentative D call TRBD1 (5 bases). This chain's CDR3 is CASSGDGAGYTEAFF. As DNA, the CDR3 is TGTGCCAGCAGCGGCGACGGGGCGGGGTACACTGAAGCTTTCTTT.